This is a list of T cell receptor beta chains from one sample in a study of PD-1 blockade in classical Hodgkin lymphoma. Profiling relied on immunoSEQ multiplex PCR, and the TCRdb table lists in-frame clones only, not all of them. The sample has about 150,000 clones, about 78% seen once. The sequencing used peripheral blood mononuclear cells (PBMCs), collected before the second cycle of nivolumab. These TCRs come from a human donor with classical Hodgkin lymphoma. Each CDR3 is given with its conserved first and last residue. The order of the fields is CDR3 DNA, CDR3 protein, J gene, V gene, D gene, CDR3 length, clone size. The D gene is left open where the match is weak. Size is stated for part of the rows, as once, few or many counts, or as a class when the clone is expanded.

cdr3_nt: TGCGCCAGCAGCCACTCCCCGGGACAGAAAAACATTCAGTACTTC
cdr3_aa: CASSHSPGQKNIQYF
j_call: TRBJ2-4
v_call: TRBV4-1
d_call: TRBD1
cdr3_length: 15
clone_size: NA

cdr3_nt: TGTGCCATCAGTGGCAGGGGCGTGAACTATGGCTACACCTTC
cdr3_aa: CAISGRGVNYGYTF
j_call: TRBJ1-2
v_call: TRBV10-3
d_call: NA
cdr3_length: 14
clone_size: NA

cdr3_nt: TGTGCCAGCAGTGCAAGTCTGACATCCTCGGTCCCCGGGGAGCTGTTTTTT
cdr3_aa: CASSASLTSSVPGELFF
j_call: TRBJ2-2
v_call: TRBV6-1
d_call: NA
cdr3_length: 17
clone_size: NA

cdr3_nt: TGTGCCAGTAGTATAAGGCCAGGCCTACTGTTTCAAGAGACCCAGTACTTC
cdr3_aa: CASSIRPGLLFQETQYF
j_call: TRBJ2-5
v_call: TRBV19
d_call: NA
cdr3_length: 17
clone_size: NA

cdr3_nt: TGTGCCAGCAGTACGGGATATAGCAATCAGCCCCAGCATTTT
cdr3_aa: CASSTGYSNQPQHF
j_call: TRBJ1-5
v_call: TRBV7-2
d_call: NA
cdr3_length: 14
clone_size: few

cdr3_nt: TGCGCCAGCAGCGAGAGGGGAACATCTGGGGCCAACGTCCTGACTTTC
cdr3_aa: CASSERGTSGANVLTF
j_call: TRBJ2-6
v_call: TRBV5-1
d_call: NA
cdr3_length: 16
clone_size: NA

cdr3_nt: TGTGCCAGCAGCTTAGATGCGGGTTCCTACGAGCAGTACTTC
cdr3_aa: CASSLDAGSYEQYF
j_call: TRBJ2-7
v_call: TRBV7-9
d_call: NA
cdr3_length: 14
clone_size: NA

cdr3_nt: TGTGCCAGCAGTGAAGGGACAGGGAGGGGGATGAACACTGAAGCTTTCTTT
cdr3_aa: CASSEGTGRGMNTEAFF
j_call: TRBJ1-1
v_call: TRBV6-1
d_call: TRBD1
cdr3_length: 17
clone_size: NA

cdr3_nt: TGTGCCAGCAGTTTAGGGGGAGGGGGAAACACCATATATTTT
cdr3_aa: CASSLGGGGNTIYF
j_call: TRBJ1-3
v_call: TRBV6-5
d_call: NA
cdr3_length: 14
clone_size: NA

cdr3_nt: TGTGCCAGCAGCGGGACAGGGTCGTACCATGGCTACACCTTC
cdr3_aa: CASSGTGSYHGYTF
j_call: TRBJ1-2
v_call: TRBV2
d_call: TRBD1
cdr3_length: 14
clone_size: few

cdr3_nt: TGTGCCAGCAGCCTTCGGACTAGCGGGGGGAACCAAGAGACCCAGTACTTC
cdr3_aa: CASSLRTSGGNQETQYF
j_call: TRBJ2-5
v_call: TRBV4-2
d_call: TRBD2
cdr3_length: 17
clone_size: NA

cdr3_nt: TGTGCCAGCCACAGGCTAGGATCACCCCTCCACTTT
cdr3_aa: CASHRLGSPLHF
j_call: TRBJ1-6
v_call: TRBV6-6
d_call: NA
cdr3_length: 12
clone_size: NA

cdr3_nt: TGTGCCAGCAGCAAAAACCTAAGGAACTCTGGAAACACCATATATTTT
cdr3_aa: CASSKNLRNSGNTIYF
j_call: TRBJ1-3
v_call: TRBV5-4
d_call: NA
cdr3_length: 16
clone_size: NA

cdr3_nt: TGTGCCATCAGTGACGACCGGTACGAGCAGTACTTC
cdr3_aa: CAISDDRYEQYF
j_call: TRBJ2-7
v_call: TRBV10-3
d_call: NA
cdr3_length: 12
clone_size: NA

cdr3_nt: TGTGCCAGCAGTTTAGGAGGGGGGAATGCCTACGAGCAGTACTTC
cdr3_aa: CASSLGGGNAYEQYF
j_call: TRBJ2-7
v_call: TRBV28
d_call: NA
cdr3_length: 15
clone_size: NA

cdr3_nt: TGTGCCATCAGTGGCCCGAGGGACTCCTACGAGCAGTACTTC
cdr3_aa: CAISGPRDSYEQYF
j_call: TRBJ2-7
v_call: TRBV10-3
d_call: NA
cdr3_length: 14
clone_size: NA

cdr3_nt: TGTGCCAGTAGTATAAGGGGGCGGGGGATCTATAGCAATCAGCCCCAGCATTTT
cdr3_aa: CASSIRGRGIYSNQPQHF
j_call: TRBJ1-5
v_call: TRBV19
d_call: TRBD1
cdr3_length: 18
clone_size: NA

cdr3_nt: TGTGCCAGCAGCCAGGTAGGCGGACTCAGTCAAAACATTCAGTACTTC
cdr3_aa: CASSQVGGLSQNIQYF
j_call: TRBJ2-4
v_call: TRBV5-6
d_call: NA
cdr3_length: 16
clone_size: once

cdr3_nt: TGTGCGACATCCAACGAACAGGGTGGTGGCTACACCTTC
cdr3_aa: CATSNEQGGGYTF
j_call: TRBJ1-2
v_call: TRBV2
d_call: NA
cdr3_length: 13
clone_size: NA

cdr3_nt: TGTGCCAGCAGTTTCACAGATCAGCCCCAGCATTTT
cdr3_aa: CASSFTDQPQHF
j_call: TRBJ1-5
v_call: TRBV28
d_call: NA
cdr3_length: 12
clone_size: few

cdr3_nt: TGCGCCAGCAGCTTGGTGGCAGGCAGTAATGAAAAACTGTTTTTT
cdr3_aa: CASSLVAGSNEKLFF
j_call: TRBJ1-4
v_call: TRBV5-1
d_call: NA
cdr3_length: 15
clone_size: NA

cdr3_nt: TGCGCCAGCAGCTTGAACACTGAAGCTTTCTTT
cdr3_aa: CASSLNTEAFF
j_call: TRBJ1-1
v_call: TRBV5-1
d_call: NA
cdr3_length: 11
clone_size: NA

cdr3_nt: TGTGCCAGCAGCCAAAGACAGGGCGATAATTCACCCCTCCACTTT
cdr3_aa: CASSQRQGDNSPLHF
j_call: TRBJ1-6
v_call: TRBV2
d_call: TRBD1
cdr3_length: 15
clone_size: NA

cdr3_nt: TGCGCCAGCAGCCAAGATGGGCAGAGCACAGATACGCAGTATTTT
cdr3_aa: CASSQDGQSTDTQYF
j_call: TRBJ2-3
v_call: TRBV4-1
d_call: NA
cdr3_length: 15
clone_size: once

cdr3_nt: TGTGCCAGTAGTGGCGGCGGGGCCCAAGAGACCCAGTACTTC
cdr3_aa: CASSGGGAQETQYF
j_call: TRBJ2-5
v_call: TRBV19
d_call: NA
cdr3_length: 14
clone_size: NA

cdr3_nt: TGTGCCAGCAGCTTAGGCCTATCTGGGGGGGAGCAGTTCTTC
cdr3_aa: CASSLGLSGGEQFF
j_call: TRBJ2-1
v_call: TRBV5-8
d_call: NA
cdr3_length: 14
clone_size: NA

cdr3_nt: TGTGCCAGCAGCTTGGGGGGAGGCTATGGCTACACCTTC
cdr3_aa: CASSLGGGYGYTF
j_call: TRBJ1-2
v_call: TRBV5-4
d_call: NA
cdr3_length: 13
clone_size: NA

cdr3_nt: TGTGCCAGCAGCTTAGGACAGGCCATAAACTATGGCTACACCTTC
cdr3_aa: CASSLGQAINYGYTF
j_call: TRBJ1-2
v_call: TRBV7-2
d_call: NA
cdr3_length: 15
clone_size: NA

cdr3_nt: TGTGCCAGCAGGATACAGGGGGCAGGGGGCTACACCTTC
cdr3_aa: CASRIQGAGGYTF
j_call: TRBJ1-2
v_call: TRBV7-2
d_call: TRBD1
cdr3_length: 13
clone_size: few

cdr3_nt: TGTGCCACCAGCGTCCGACTAGGAGGGCCAGGATACGAGCAGTACTTC
cdr3_aa: CATSVRLGGPGYEQYF
j_call: TRBJ2-7
v_call: TRBV15
d_call: NA
cdr3_length: 16
clone_size: NA

cdr3_nt: TGTGCCATCAGTGAGTCTGTCAGGGCCTACGAGCAGTACTTC
cdr3_aa: CAISESVRAYEQYF
j_call: TRBJ2-7
v_call: TRBV10-3
d_call: NA
cdr3_length: 14
clone_size: NA

cdr3_nt: TGTGCTAGTGGTACAGGGACCTACCAAGAGACCCAGTACTTC
cdr3_aa: CASGTGTYQETQYF
j_call: TRBJ2-5
v_call: TRBV12-5
d_call: NA
cdr3_length: 14
clone_size: NA

cdr3_nt: TGTGCCAGCAGCCACTCCGCTGGGACTAGCGGGGGGGCACCCTACAATGAGCAGTTCTTC
cdr3_aa: CASSHSAGTSGGAPYNEQFF
j_call: TRBJ2-1
v_call: TRBV4-2
d_call: TRBD2
cdr3_length: 20
clone_size: NA

cdr3_nt: TGTGCCATCAGTGAACAGGGGGTTATTCATGGCCACACCTTC
cdr3_aa: CAISEQGVIHGHTF
j_call: TRBJ1-2
v_call: TRBV10-3
d_call: TRBD1
cdr3_length: 14
clone_size: NA

cdr3_nt: TGTGCCAGCAGCCCAGGGACAGATTTAACCCTCCACTTT
cdr3_aa: CASSPGTDLTLHF
j_call: TRBJ1-6
v_call: TRBV7-9
d_call: TRBD1
cdr3_length: 13
clone_size: NA

cdr3_nt: TGTGCCAGCAGCTTAGAGGCAGGGGGAGAAAAACTGTTTTTT
cdr3_aa: CASSLEAGGEKLFF
j_call: TRBJ1-4
v_call: TRBV7-2
d_call: TRBD1
cdr3_length: 14
clone_size: NA

cdr3_nt: TGTGCCAGCAGTGTTGAGTACACAGATACGCAGTATTTT
cdr3_aa: CASSVEYTDTQYF
j_call: TRBJ2-3
v_call: TRBV2
d_call: NA
cdr3_length: 13
clone_size: NA

cdr3_nt: TGTGCCAGTAGTCCTACAAGGCGTGAAAAACTGTTTTTT
cdr3_aa: CASSPTRREKLFF
j_call: TRBJ1-4
v_call: TRBV19
d_call: NA
cdr3_length: 13
clone_size: NA

cdr3_nt: TGTGCCACCCTACAGTCCCCCAAAAGTGGCTACACCTTC
cdr3_aa: CATLQSPKSGYTF
j_call: TRBJ1-2
v_call: TRBV28
d_call: NA
cdr3_length: 13
clone_size: once

cdr3_nt: TGTGCCAGCAGTTTGGAGGGATCGTTGGAGACCCAGTACTTC
cdr3_aa: CASSLEGSLETQYF
j_call: TRBJ2-5
v_call: TRBV28
d_call: NA
cdr3_length: 14
clone_size: NA

cdr3_nt: TGTGCCAGCAGTTTATCCCCAGTTAATGAAAAACTGTTTTTT
cdr3_aa: CASSLSPVNEKLFF
j_call: TRBJ1-4
v_call: TRBV28
d_call: NA
cdr3_length: 14
clone_size: NA

cdr3_nt: TGTGCCAGTAAGCCCCTCGGGACCCTTAATGAAAAACTGTTTTTT
cdr3_aa: CASKPLGTLNEKLFF
j_call: TRBJ1-4
v_call: TRBV6-5
d_call: NA
cdr3_length: 15
clone_size: NA

cdr3_nt: TGCGCCAGCAGCCAAGATCCGGGACAGTACAATCAGCCCCAGCATTTT
cdr3_aa: CASSQDPGQYNQPQHF
j_call: TRBJ1-5
v_call: TRBV4-3
d_call: TRBD1
cdr3_length: 16
clone_size: NA

cdr3_nt: TGCGCCAGCAGCGGACAGGGACTTGGCTTCTATGGCTACACCTTC
cdr3_aa: CASSGQGLGFYGYTF
j_call: TRBJ1-2
v_call: TRBV5-1
d_call: TRBD1
cdr3_length: 15
clone_size: NA

cdr3_nt: TGTGCCAGCAACCCTGGACTAGCGGTAACAGATACGCAGTATTTT
cdr3_aa: CASNPGLAVTDTQYF
j_call: TRBJ2-3
v_call: TRBV4-2
d_call: TRBD2
cdr3_length: 15
clone_size: once

cdr3_nt: TGTGCCAGCAGCGGAGGGACAGGAGCCCAGGGGGGGACCCAGTACTTC
cdr3_aa: CASSGGTGAQGGTQYF
j_call: TRBJ2-5
v_call: TRBV5-8
d_call: TRBD1
cdr3_length: 16
clone_size: NA

cdr3_nt: TGTGCCATCAGTAGCCGGGACAGGGTGTTAGAGACCCAGTACTTC
cdr3_aa: CAISSRDRVLETQYF
j_call: TRBJ2-5
v_call: TRBV10-3
d_call: TRBD1
cdr3_length: 15
clone_size: few

cdr3_nt: TGTGCCAGCAGACCGGGACTAGAGGGGGGAGAGCAGTACTTC
cdr3_aa: CASRPGLEGGEQYF
j_call: TRBJ2-7
v_call: TRBV6-6
d_call: TRBD2
cdr3_length: 14
clone_size: NA

cdr3_nt: TGTGCCAGCAGCTTCGTCAGACAGGGAGGTTCACCCCTCCACTTT
cdr3_aa: CASSFVRQGGSPLHF
j_call: TRBJ1-6
v_call: TRBV7-9
d_call: TRBD1
cdr3_length: 15
clone_size: NA

cdr3_nt: TGCGCCAGCAGCCAAGCCGGGGGCGTAGATACGCAGTATTTT
cdr3_aa: CASSQAGGVDTQYF
j_call: TRBJ2-3
v_call: TRBV4-3
d_call: NA
cdr3_length: 14
clone_size: once

cdr3_nt: TGTGCCAGCAGCTTATTGGGCGGGAGCACCGGGGAGCTGTTTTTT
cdr3_aa: CASSLLGGSTGELFF
j_call: TRBJ2-2
v_call: TRBV7-3
d_call: TRBD2
cdr3_length: 15
clone_size: NA

cdr3_nt: TGTGCCAGCAGCGCGGCACGGGGTGAAAAACTGTTTTTT
cdr3_aa: CASSAARGEKLFF
j_call: TRBJ1-4
v_call: TRBV6-6
d_call: NA
cdr3_length: 13
clone_size: NA

cdr3_nt: TGCAGCGTTGTGGGACAGGGGAAAGGCTACACCTTC
cdr3_aa: CSVVGQGKGYTF
j_call: TRBJ1-2
v_call: TRBV29-1
d_call: TRBD1
cdr3_length: 12
clone_size: few

cdr3_nt: TGCGCCAGCAGCTTGGGGCAGGGGGCGGATGGCTACACCTTC
cdr3_aa: CASSLGQGADGYTF
j_call: TRBJ1-2
v_call: TRBV5-1
d_call: TRBD1
cdr3_length: 14
clone_size: NA

cdr3_nt: TGTGCCATCAGTGAGTCGGACAGGGCGGAGACCCAGTACTTC
cdr3_aa: CAISESDRAETQYF
j_call: TRBJ2-5
v_call: TRBV10-3
d_call: TRBD1
cdr3_length: 14
clone_size: NA

cdr3_nt: TGTGCCAGCAGCTTGAAGAGGGAATTGAACACTGAAGCTTTCTTT
cdr3_aa: CASSLKRELNTEAFF
j_call: TRBJ1-1
v_call: TRBV5-4
d_call: NA
cdr3_length: 15
clone_size: NA

cdr3_nt: TGTGCCAGCAGCTTATTCGGGAACTATAATTCACCCCTCCACTTT
cdr3_aa: CASSLFGNYNSPLHF
j_call: TRBJ1-6
v_call: TRBV7-3
d_call: NA
cdr3_length: 15
clone_size: NA

cdr3_nt: TGTGCCAGCAGCAAAGGGGACAGGTTCAATTACGAGCAGTACTTC
cdr3_aa: CASSKGDRFNYEQYF
j_call: TRBJ2-7
v_call: TRBV21-1
d_call: NA
cdr3_length: 15
clone_size: NA

cdr3_nt: TGTGCCAGCAGCGGCCTTTACAATGAGCAGTTCTTC
cdr3_aa: CASSGLYNEQFF
j_call: TRBJ2-1
v_call: TRBV7-2
d_call: NA
cdr3_length: 12
clone_size: NA